The source of this T cell receptor (beta chain) is a study of beta chain features in type 1 diabetes. Study-wide results and caveats: A cDNA-based sequencing approach could over-represent cells with high TCR expression. TCRB CDR3 length was moderately but significantly reduced in all four CD4+ subsets of Type 1 diabetes patients.

Expressed TCRB transcripts got sequenced, as all isolated RNA was reverse transcribed. This table comes from immunoSEQ multiplex PCR, and its TCRdb copy is limited to in-frame clones, with some not included. This repertoire shows roughly 300,000 clones, around 9.3% found once; its top ten account for 1%. Germline V CDR1 and CDR2: SGHRS, YFSETQ. Trimming took off 1 base at V and 0 bases at J, with 8 bases between the two ends. The CDR3 covers 15 residues. Via the markers CD45RO/CCR7/CD25/CD127/CD95/CD27, stem cell-like memory, regulatory, central memory and naive CD4+ cells were sorted. This clone was detected only a few times. The antigen is unknown. This sample also contains other DNA sequences that code for the same CDR3.

This chain uses TRBV5-1 with TRBJ2-1, with a weak D call TRBD2 (5 bases). This TCR was sampled from a man younger than 45 with type 1 diabetes. Sample: central memory CD4+ T cells from blood. The CDR3 coding sequence is TGCGCCAGCAGCTTGACGGGGAGCTCCTACAATGAGCAGTTCTTC. Its translation: CASSLTGSSYNEQFF.